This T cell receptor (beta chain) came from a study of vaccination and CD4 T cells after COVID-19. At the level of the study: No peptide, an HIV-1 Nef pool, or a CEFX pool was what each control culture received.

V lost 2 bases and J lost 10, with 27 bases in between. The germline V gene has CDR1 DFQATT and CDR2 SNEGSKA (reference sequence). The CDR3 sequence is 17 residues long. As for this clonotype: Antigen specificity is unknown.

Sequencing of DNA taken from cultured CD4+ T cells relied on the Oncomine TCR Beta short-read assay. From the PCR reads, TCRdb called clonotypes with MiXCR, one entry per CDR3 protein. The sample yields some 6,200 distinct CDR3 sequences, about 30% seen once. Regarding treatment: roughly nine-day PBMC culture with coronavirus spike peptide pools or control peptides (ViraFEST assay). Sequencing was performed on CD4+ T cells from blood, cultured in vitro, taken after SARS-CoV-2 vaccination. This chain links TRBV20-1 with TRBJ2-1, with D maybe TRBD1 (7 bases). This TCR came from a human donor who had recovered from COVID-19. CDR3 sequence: CSARLFPGGPNLIEQFF. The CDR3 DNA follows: TGCAGTGCTAGACTATTTCCAGGGGGGCCAAACCTAATCGAGCAGTTCTTC.